This T cell receptor (beta chain) was profiled in a study of regulatory T cells in long-lasting Graves disease. Time point described: newly diagnosed GD, antithyroid drugs for less than 3 months. Isolated PBMC RNA provided the starting material for the TCR library. In building TCR beta libraries, iRepertoire HTBI primers were used together with Arm-PCR of CDR3 regions. TCRdb redid the calling of the multiplex PCR reads with MiXCR, one entry per CDR3 protein. Altogether 530,000 or so distinct CDR3 sequences are present, 15% to 20% being singletons, with the ten largest covering more than 10%. These sequences were also reported in another study, on T cells in Graves' hyperthyroidism and ophthalmopathy.

This TCR came from a young man with Graves disease. The sample was peripheral blood mononuclear cells (PBMCs), taken at new diagnosis, from a patient treated with antithyroid drugs.

The CDR3 bases are TGTGCCAGCAGCCTTCGACAGGGGGTTAGTCGGTACTTC. Its protein is CASSLRQGVSRYF. The V call is TRBV11-2, the J call TRBJ2-5; 9 nucleotides match TRBD1. With V trimmed by 5 bases and J by 13 bases, 11 bases remained unmatched. Germline CDR1 SGHAT, CDR2 FQNNGV. This CDR3 is built from 13 residues. The whole variable domain, remainder taken from reference TRBV11-2 and TRBJ2-5, is EAGVAQSPRYKIIEKRQSVAFWCNPISGHATLYWYQQILGQGPKLLIQFQNNGVVDDSQLPKDRFSAERLKGVDSTLKIQPAKLEDSAVYLCASSLRQGVSRYFGPGTRLLVL.